This T cell receptor (beta chain) was recovered during a study of blood T cell repertoires in COVID-19. Study at large: Researchers got acute and convalescent COVID-19 samples from the United States, Italy and Spain.

V lost 3 bases and J lost 11, with 14 bases in between. The CDR3 runs 12 residues. CDR1 SGHRS and CDR2 YFSETQ come from the germline V gene. Under the authors' procedure: Estimated nucleated cell counts came from reference gene primer amplification. The repertoire was sequenced with immunoSEQ multiplex PCR; TCRdb's copy has only in-frame clones and lacks some. V and J calls plus clone size are reproduced from that table; the DNA served to infer D and trimming. The table includes about 240,000 clones, approximately 86% detected once. Participants, roughly 18 to 89 years old, spanned some 23 US areas. Assignment of participants to cohorts was predicated upon participant-reported clinical history.

Sequenced material: PBMCs or T cells enriched from blood (not recorded which). This TCR was recovered from a woman aged 25 to 39 with acute COVID-19. This chain links TRBV5-1 with TRBJ1-1; D gene unclear. CDR3: CASSSESDPAFF. The CDR3, as DNA: TGCGCCAGCAGCTCGGAGTCTGACCCTGCTTTCTTT.